The clone carrying this T cell receptor beta chain was seen more than once but under ten times. The entry originates in a study of human T cells and chemical hapten exposure. The overall study: Per-sample TCR yield variation was attributed mainly to small pooled library volume differences.

In TCRdb, the RACE reads were re-called with MiXCR into one record per CDR3 protein. The table lists roughly 30,000 distinct CDR3 sequences, more than 8% of them singletons. Time point in this sample: patch test 2, 6 weeks after DPC sensitization. Treatment reported: therapeutic diphenylcyclopropenone sensitization with weekly scalp DPC. Only after blood had been drawn was each patch test applied. This receptor was identified in a young man with alopecia areata. Some clones in this sample may be carry-over from other donors' samples. The starting material was whole blood, obtained in connection with sensitization to the hapten diphenylcyclopropenone (DPC).

The CDR3 loop reads CASSSLTSSYEQYF. The CDR3 bases are TGTGCCAGCAGCTCTCTCACGAGCTCCTACGAGCAGTACTTC. The chain recombines TRBV7-6 with TRBJ2-7; D is uncertain. CDR1 SGHVS and CDR2 FNYEAQ come from the germline V gene. The CDR3 runs to 14 residues. The ends were cut back, 4 bases at V and 0 bases at J, with 10 bases in the middle.